What follows are 17 T cell receptor beta chains derived from one specimen sequenced in a study of neurological immune-mediated disorders. TCRdb passed the 5' RACE reads through MiXCR, listing each CDR3 protein once. The sample lists fewer than 30,000 distinct CDR3 sequences, roughly 13% occurring once. Sequencing used PBMCs. The receptors stem from a woman in her thirties or forties with HTLV-1-associated myelopathy (HAM/TSP).

Comments on this clonotype: At one end, the junction sequence differs from germline, possibly due to a read error. V is TRBV5-1 and J is TRBJ2-7; TRBD1 is a possible D gene (6 bases). Germline lookup yields CDR1 SGHRS and CDR2 YFSETQ. CDR3 length: 15 amino acids. The CDR3 nucleotides read TGTGCCAGCAGCTTGATAGCAACAGGGATCAATGAGCAGTACTTC. Its protein is CASSLIATGINEQYF. The complete variable domain, with remaining parts taken from reference TRBV5-1 and TRBJ2-7, reads KAGVTQTPRYLIKTRGQQVTLSCSPISGHRSVSWYQQTPGQGLQFLFEYFSETQRNKGNFPGRFSGRQFSNSRSEMNVSTLELGDSALYLCASSLIATGINEQYFGPGTRLTVT.

This clonotype was observed many times. The gene calls are TRBV10-3 and TRBJ1-5, with 7 nucleotides matching TRBD1. The germline CDR1 and CDR2 sequences are ENHRY and SYGVKD. Trimming cost V 10 bases and J 5 bases; bases outside gene matches: 5. The CDR3 totals 12 residues. The CDR3, as DNA: TGTGCCACAACGACAGGGCATCAGCCCCAGCATTTT. Translated, it gives CATTTGHQPQHF.

Ten or more counts support this clonotype. CDR3 loop: CAIRASAGGTDTQYF. CDR3 in DNA: TGTGCCATTCGTGCTAGCGCGGGGGGCACAGATACGCAGTATTTT. The V gene is TRBV10-3, the J gene TRBJ2-3, with 7 bases fitting TRBD2. Trimming cost V 9 bases and J 1 base; bases outside gene matches: 10. There are 15 residues in the CDR3. Germline CDR1 and CDR2: ENHRY and SYGVKD.

About this clonotype: A much bigger clone sits one base away, suggesting this may be a read error. The chain combines TRBV12-3 or TRBV12-4 with TRBJ2-7; 7 nucleotides line up with TRBD2. The CDR3 length is 17 residues. J gave up 0 bases and V 3 bases, and 11 bases lay outside the gene matches. The CDR3 DNA is TGTGCCAGCAGTTTTGGCGTAGGAGCGGGGCGCTCCTACGAGCAGTACTTC. Protein sequence: CASSFGVGAGRSYEQYF.

V is TRBV7-9 and J is TRBJ2-5, with no clear D. Trimming removed 2 bases from V and 5 bases from J, with 9 bases in between. The CDR3 covers 13 residues. In germline, CDR1 is SEHNR, CDR2 FQNEAQ (reference sequence). The CDR3 bases are TGTGCCAGCAGCTTATCCCGGTACGAGACCCAGTACTTC. Its protein is CASSLSRYETQYF. The full variable domain, rest sourced from reference TRBV7-9 and TRBJ2-5, is DTGVSQNPRHKITKRGQNVTFRCDPISEHNRLYWYRQTLGQGPEFLTYFQNEAQLEKSRLLSDRFSAERPKGSFSTLEIQRTEQGDSAMYLCASSLSRYETQYFGPGTRLLVL.

This clonotype was seen ten or more times. The chain has TRBV6-2 or TRBV6-3 and TRBJ1-5, with D maybe TRBD1 (5 bases). Trimming took 2 bases from V and 3 from J, leaving 14 bases between them. The germline CDR1 and CDR2 sequences are MNHEY and SVGEGT. This CDR3 spans 16 amino acids. DNA of the CDR3: TGTGCCAGCAGTTACACCTCCGGGACCTACAATCAGCCCCAGCATTTT. It codes for CASSYTSGTYNQPQHF.

This clonotype was picked up many times. The chain uses TRBV10-3 and TRBJ1-1; the D gene is possibly TRBD1 (6 bases). Germline CDR1 reads ENHRY; CDR2 reads SYGVKD. Trimming shortened V by 7 bases and J by 2 bases, and 11 bases separated the two germline ends. The CDR3 has 13 amino acids. CDR3 in amino acids: CAITRDKNTEAFF. In nucleotides, the CDR3 is TGTGCCATCACTCGGGACAAAAACACTGAAGCTTTCTTT.

This clonotype was detected ten times or more. The V gene is TRBV12-3 or TRBV12-4, the J gene TRBJ2-7; a weak D match, TRBD2 (6 bases). The CDR3 loop spans 15 amino acids. Between the trimmed V and J ends, which lost 3 bases and 0 bases, there was a span of 12 bases. The CDR3 is CASSFAGPLSYEQYF. In nucleotides, the CDR3 is TGTGCCAGCAGTTTCGCGGGACCTCTCTCCTACGAGCAGTACTTC.

This clonotype was found many times. This chain links TRBV12-3 or TRBV12-4 with TRBJ2-7; D ambiguous. V was clipped by 1 base and J by 6 bases, with 10 bases between them. This CDR3 is built from 13 residues. This CDR3 reads CASSLDRAAEQYF. CDR3 in DNA: TGTGCCAGCAGTTTAGATCGGGCGGCCGAGCAGTACTTC.

This clonotype has ten or more counts. The chain links TRBV5-5 to TRBJ1-4, with D perhaps TRBD1 (6 bases). V was clipped by 4 bases and J by 8 bases, with 15 bases between them. The CDR3 loop spans 14 amino acids. Germline CDR1 and CDR2: SGHKS and YYEKEE (reference sequence). CDR3 DNA sequence: TGTGCCAGCAGCGACCAGGGGTTACGCGAAAAACTGTTTTTT. This codes for CASSDQGLREKLFF.

This clonotype occurred many times. DNA of the CDR3: TGCGCCAGCAGCCAATTCGCCGGGACCGTAGGGGTCACAGATACGCAGTATTTT. Translating it yields CASSQFAGTVGVTDTQYF. J is TRBJ2-3 and V is TRBV4-3; either TRBD1 or TRBD2 may fit D (5 bases each). This CDR3 has 18 amino acids. The germline V gene has CDR1 LGHNA and CDR2 YSLEER. With 2 bases removed from V and 2 bases from J, the gap between germline ends came to 20 bases.

This clonotype came up many times. V gene TRBV5-1 combines with J gene TRBJ2-5, with 8 bases that match TRBD2. Trimming removed 5 bases from V and 3 bases from J; junction bases left unmatched: 9. Germline V gives CDR1 SGHRS, CDR2 YFSETQ. The CDR3 extends over 15 amino acids. The CDR3 loop reads CASSRDGGAEETQYF. The CDR3 DNA follows: TGCGCCAGCAGTAGGGACGGGGGGGCCGAAGAGACCCAGTACTTC.

In its sample, this clonotype was seen many times. The CDR3 bases are TGTGCCAGCAGCCAAGGCGGGGCTGCCGGGGAGCTGTTTTTT. It is translated as CASSQGGAAGELFF. The chain is built from TRBV3-1 and TRBJ2-2, with TRBD2 as a possible D gene (6 bases). Germline loops: CDR1 LGHDT, CDR2 YNNKEL (reference sequence). The CDR3 covers 14 residues. V was trimmed by 1 base and J by 6 bases, leaving 9 bases between them.

Relative to its sample, this clonotype is medium-sized. V is TRBV11-2 and J is TRBJ2-3; TRBD2 matches at 9 bases. The germline V gene encodes CDR1 SGHAT and CDR2 FQNNGV. The ends lost 5 bases at V and 5 bases at J; junction bases unmatched: 17. The CDR3 extends over 18 amino acids. Written as DNA, the CDR3 is TGTGCCAGCAGCCGAACCGGGACTAGCCTGATGCCGGTAGATACGCAGTATTTT. It yields the protein CASSRTGTSLMPVDTQYF.

Many counts were recorded for this clonotype. V gene TRBV7-2 combines with J gene TRBJ2-1; 11 bases are shared with TRBD1. The V gene's germline CDR1 is SGHTA and CDR2 FQGNSA. V was pared by 3 bases and J by 8 bases, with 3 bases of the junction left unmatched. The CDR3 contains 14 residues. The CDR3 sequence is CASSFGQGAYEQFF. The CDR3 region has the DNA TGTGCCAGCAGCTTTGGACAGGGGGCATATGAGCAGTTCTTC.

This clonotype was observed at least ten times. For the CDR3, the DNA is TGTGCCAGCAGCAATAACAGGGAAGCCTACGAGCAGTACTTC. Translated: CASSNNREAYEQYF. The J gene is TRBJ2-7, the V gene TRBV7-2, with D perhaps matching TRBD1 (6 bases). CDR1 and CDR2 from the germline V gene are SGHTA and FQGNSA. Between the trimmed V and J ends, which lost 5 bases and 2 bases, there was a span of 13 bases. The length of the CDR3 is 14 residues.

This clonotype was seen many times. The chain recombines TRBV7-2 with TRBJ2-5; D may be TRBD1 (5 bases). Trimming shortened V by 0 bases and J by 5 bases, and 10 bases separated the two germline ends. Germline V gene lookup returns CDR1 SGHTA and CDR2 FQGNSA. CDR3 size: 14 residues. The CDR3 sequence is CASSLAQGGETQYF. The DNA of the CDR3 is TGTGCCAGCAGCTTAGCGCAGGGTGGGGAGACCCAGTACTTC.